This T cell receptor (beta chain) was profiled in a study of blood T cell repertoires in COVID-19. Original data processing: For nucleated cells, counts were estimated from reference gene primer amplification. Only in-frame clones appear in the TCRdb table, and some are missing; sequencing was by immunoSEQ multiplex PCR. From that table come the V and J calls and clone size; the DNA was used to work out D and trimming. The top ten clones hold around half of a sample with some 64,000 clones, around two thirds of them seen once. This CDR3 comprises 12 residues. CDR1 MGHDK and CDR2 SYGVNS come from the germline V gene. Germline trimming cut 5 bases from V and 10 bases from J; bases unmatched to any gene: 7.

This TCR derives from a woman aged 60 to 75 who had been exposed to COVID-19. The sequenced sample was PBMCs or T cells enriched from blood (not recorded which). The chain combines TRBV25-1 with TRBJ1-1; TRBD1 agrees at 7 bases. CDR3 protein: CASSPGGPGAFF. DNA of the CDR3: TGTGCCAGCAGTCCAGGGGGTCCAGGAGCTTTCTTT. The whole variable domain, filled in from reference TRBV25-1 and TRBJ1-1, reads EADIYQTPRYLVIGTGKKITLECSQTMGHDKMYWYQQDPGMELHLIHYSYGVNSTEKGDLSSESTVSRIRTEHFPLTLESARPSHTSQYLCASSPGGPGAFFGQGTRLTVV.